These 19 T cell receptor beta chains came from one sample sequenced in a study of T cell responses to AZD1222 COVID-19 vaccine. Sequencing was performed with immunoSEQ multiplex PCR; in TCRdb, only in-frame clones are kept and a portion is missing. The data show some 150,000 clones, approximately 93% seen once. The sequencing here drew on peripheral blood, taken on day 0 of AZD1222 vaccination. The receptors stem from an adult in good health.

CDR3 loop: CASSLSLGAYEQFF. CDR3 nucleotides: TGCGCCAGCAGCCTTAGCTTAGGGGCGTATGAGCAGTTCTTC. The chain uses TRBV4-1 and TRBJ2-1; D might be TRBD1 (5 bases). Trimming stripped 4 bases from V and 8 bases from J, with 15 bases between. Germline CDR1 MGHRA, CDR2 YSYEKL. This CDR3 spans 14 amino acids.

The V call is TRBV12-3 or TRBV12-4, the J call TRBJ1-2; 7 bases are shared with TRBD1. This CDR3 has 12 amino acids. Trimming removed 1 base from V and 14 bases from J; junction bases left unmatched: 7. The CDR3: CASSLGGTVGTF. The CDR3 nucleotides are TGTGCCAGCAGTTTAGGGGGGACAGTCGGAACCTTC.

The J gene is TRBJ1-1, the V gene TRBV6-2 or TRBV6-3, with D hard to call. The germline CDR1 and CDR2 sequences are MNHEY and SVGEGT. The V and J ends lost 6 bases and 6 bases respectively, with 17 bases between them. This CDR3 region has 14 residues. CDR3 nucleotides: TGTGCCAGCAGCCAGGACCCTTTGGGTCCTGAAGCTTTCTTT. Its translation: CASSQDPLGPEAFF.

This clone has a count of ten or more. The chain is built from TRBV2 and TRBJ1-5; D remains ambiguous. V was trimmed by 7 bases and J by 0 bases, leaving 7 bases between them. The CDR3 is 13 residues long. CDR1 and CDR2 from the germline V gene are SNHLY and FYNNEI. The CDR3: CASTGDSNQPQHF. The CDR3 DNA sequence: TGTGCCAGCACTGGGGATAGCAATCAGCCCCAGCATTTT.

CDR3 residues: CASSEGLGPRAFF. The CDR3 nucleotides are TGTGCCAGCAGTGAAGGCCTTGGTCCTAGGGCTTTCTTT. This sequence joins TRBV6-1 and TRBJ1-1, with D unresolved. The V gene lost 1 base and the J gene lost 11 bases, with 14 bases spanning the gap. The CDR3 consists of 13 residues. CDR1 and CDR2 from the germline V gene are MNHNS and SASEGT.

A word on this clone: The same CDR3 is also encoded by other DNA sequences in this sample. The chain's CDR3 is CASSPSTDTQYF. The CDR3 DNA is TGTGCCAGCTCTCCGTCCACGGATACGCAGTATTTT. This chain joins TRBV18 and TRBJ2-3; no clear D. Germline V gene sequence: CDR1 KGHSH, CDR2 LQKENI. Between the trimmed V and J ends, which lost 6 bases and 6 bases, there was a span of 10 bases. This CDR3 comprises 12 residues.

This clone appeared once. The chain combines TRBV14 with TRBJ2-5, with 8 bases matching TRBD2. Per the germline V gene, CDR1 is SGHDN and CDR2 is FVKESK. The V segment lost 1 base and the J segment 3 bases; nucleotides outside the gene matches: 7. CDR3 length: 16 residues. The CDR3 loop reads CASSQALAVGKETQYF. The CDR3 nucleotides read TGTGCCAGCAGCCAAGCACTAGCGGTGGGAAAAGAGACCCAGTACTTC.

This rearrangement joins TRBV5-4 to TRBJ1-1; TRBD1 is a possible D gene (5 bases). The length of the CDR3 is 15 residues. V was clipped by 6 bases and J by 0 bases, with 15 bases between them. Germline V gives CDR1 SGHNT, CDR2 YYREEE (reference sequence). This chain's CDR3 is CASIPGQGMNTEAFF. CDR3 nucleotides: TGTGCCAGCATCCCGGGGCAGGGAATGAACACTGAAGCTTTCTTT.

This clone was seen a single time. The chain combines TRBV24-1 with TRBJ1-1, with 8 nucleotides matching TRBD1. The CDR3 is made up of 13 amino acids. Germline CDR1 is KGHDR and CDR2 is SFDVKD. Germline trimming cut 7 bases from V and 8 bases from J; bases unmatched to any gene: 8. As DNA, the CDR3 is TGTGCCACCAGGGACAGGGCTTCTGCCGAAGCTTTCTTT. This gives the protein CATRDRASAEAFF.

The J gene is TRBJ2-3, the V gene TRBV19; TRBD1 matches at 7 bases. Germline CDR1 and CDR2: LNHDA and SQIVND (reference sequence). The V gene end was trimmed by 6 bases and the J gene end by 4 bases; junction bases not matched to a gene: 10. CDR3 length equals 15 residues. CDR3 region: CASRALGGRADTQYF. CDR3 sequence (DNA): TGTGCCAGTAGAGCGTTAGGGGGCAGGGCAGATACGCAGTATTTT.

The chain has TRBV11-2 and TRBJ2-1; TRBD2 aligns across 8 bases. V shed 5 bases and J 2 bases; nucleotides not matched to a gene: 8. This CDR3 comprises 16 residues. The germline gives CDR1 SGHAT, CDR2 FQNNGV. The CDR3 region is CASSPTRGLAYNEQFF. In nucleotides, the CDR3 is TGTGCCAGCAGCCCCACCAGGGGACTAGCCTACAATGAGCAGTTCTTC.

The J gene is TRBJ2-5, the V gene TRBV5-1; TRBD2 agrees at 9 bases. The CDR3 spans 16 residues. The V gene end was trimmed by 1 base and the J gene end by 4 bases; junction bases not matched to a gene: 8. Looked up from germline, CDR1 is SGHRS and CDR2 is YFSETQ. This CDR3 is CASSLTPSGAGETQYF. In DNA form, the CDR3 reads TGCGCCAGCAGCTTGACCCCTAGCGGGGCGGGAGAGACCCAGTACTTC.

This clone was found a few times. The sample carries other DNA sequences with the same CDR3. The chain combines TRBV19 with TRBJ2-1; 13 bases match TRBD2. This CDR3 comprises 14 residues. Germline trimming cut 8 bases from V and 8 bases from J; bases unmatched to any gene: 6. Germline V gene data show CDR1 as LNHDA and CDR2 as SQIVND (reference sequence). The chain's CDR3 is CASGLAGVLDEQFF. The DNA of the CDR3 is TGTGCCAGTGGACTAGCGGGGGTCTTGGATGAGCAGTTCTTC.

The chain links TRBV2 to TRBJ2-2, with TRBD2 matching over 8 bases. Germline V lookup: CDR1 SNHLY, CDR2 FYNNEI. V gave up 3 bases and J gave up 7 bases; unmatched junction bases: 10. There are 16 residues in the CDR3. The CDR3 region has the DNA TGTGCCAGCAGTGATTTGTCGAGCGGGAGTGTCGGGGAGCTGTTTTTT. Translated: CASSDLSSGSVGELFF.

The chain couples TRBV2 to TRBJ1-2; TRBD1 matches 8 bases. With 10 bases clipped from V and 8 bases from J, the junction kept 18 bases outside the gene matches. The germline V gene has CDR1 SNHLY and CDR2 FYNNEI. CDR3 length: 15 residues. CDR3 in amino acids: CAITGQGASFGGYTF. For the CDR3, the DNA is TGTGCCATCACTGGGCAGGGGGCTTCCTTTGGCGGCTACACCTTC.

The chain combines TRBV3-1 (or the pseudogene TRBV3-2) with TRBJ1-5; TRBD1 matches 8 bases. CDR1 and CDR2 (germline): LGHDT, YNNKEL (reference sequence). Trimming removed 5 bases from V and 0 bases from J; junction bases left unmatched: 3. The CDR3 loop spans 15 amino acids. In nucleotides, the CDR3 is TGTGCCAGCAGCAGGGACAGGAATAGCAATCAGCCCCAGCATTTT. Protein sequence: CASSRDRNSNQPQHF.

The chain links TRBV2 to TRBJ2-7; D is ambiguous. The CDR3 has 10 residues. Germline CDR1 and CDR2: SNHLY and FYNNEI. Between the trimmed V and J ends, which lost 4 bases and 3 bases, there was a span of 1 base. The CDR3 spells CASSGYEQYF. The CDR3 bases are TGTGCCAGCAGTGGCTACGAGCAGTACTTC. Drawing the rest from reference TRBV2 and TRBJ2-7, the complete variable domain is EPEVTQTPSHQVTQMGQEVILRCVPISNHLYFYWYRQILGQKVEFLVSFYNNEISEKSEIFDDQFSVERPDGSNFTLKIRSTKLEDSAMYFCASSGYEQYFGPGTRLTVT.

The CDR3 is CASSLAGSHEQYF. As DNA, the CDR3 is TGTGCCAGCAGCTTAGCAGGGTCCCACGAGCAGTACTTC. This rearrangement joins TRBV7-9 to TRBJ2-7; D remains unclear. Trimming removed 0 bases at V and 5 bases at J, with 8 bases between. Germline V gene lookup returns CDR1 SEHNR and CDR2 FQNEAQ (reference sequence). The CDR3 contains 13 residues.

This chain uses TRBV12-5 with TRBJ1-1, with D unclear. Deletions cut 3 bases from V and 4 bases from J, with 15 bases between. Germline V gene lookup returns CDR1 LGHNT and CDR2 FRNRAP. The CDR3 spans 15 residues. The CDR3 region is CASGLISGYPTEAFF. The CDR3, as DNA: TGTGCTAGTGGTTTAATATCGGGGTACCCCACTGAAGCTTTCTTT. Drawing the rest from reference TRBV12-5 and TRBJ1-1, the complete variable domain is DARVTQTPRHKVTEMGQEVTMRCQPILGHNTVFWYRQTMMQGLELLAYFRNRAPLDDSGMPKDRFSAEMPDATLATLKIQPSEPRDSAVYFCASGLISGYPTEAFFGQGTRLTVV.